A selection of T cell receptor beta chains follows, all from one sample in a study of blood T cell repertoires in COVID-19. Assay used: immunoSEQ multiplex PCR; TCRdb lists only in-frame clones, some missing. Here the sample spans around 250,000 clones, over 70% being singletons. Material for sequencing was peripheral blood. Receptors originate from a human donor in a cohort sampled during active COVID-19. Each CDR3 is given with its conserved first and last residue. D genes are given only for firm matches. Not all rows give a size; the values are once, few, many and, for expanded clones, a class.

cdr3_nt: TGCGCCAGCAGCTTGGTAGCGTCCGGGGAGCTGTTTTTT
cdr3_aa: CASSLVASGELFF
d_call: .
j_call: TRBJ2-2
v_call: TRBV5-1
clone_size: .

cdr3_nt: TGTGCCACCAGCAGACCAGGGGGAGTAGGTGAAAAACTGTTTTTT
cdr3_aa: CATSRPGGVGEKLFF
d_call: TRBD1
j_call: TRBJ1-4
v_call: TRBV15
clone_size: .

cdr3_nt: TGTGCCAGCAGCCAGGACAGGGACCAAGAGACCCAGTACTTC
cdr3_aa: CASSQDRDQETQYF
d_call: TRBD1
j_call: TRBJ2-5
v_call: TRBV2
clone_size: .

cdr3_nt: TGCGCCAGCAGCTTGGGGCGGAGCGACAATGAGCAGTTCTTC
cdr3_aa: CASSLGRSDNEQFF
d_call: .
j_call: TRBJ2-1
v_call: TRBV5-1
clone_size: .

cdr3_nt: TGTGCCAGCACCCAACTAGCGGGCCAGGGTGAGCAGTTCTTC
cdr3_aa: CASTQLAGQGEQFF
d_call: TRBD2
j_call: TRBJ2-1
v_call: TRBV6-5
clone_size: .

cdr3_nt: TGTGCCAGCAGTTCTTTCGGGGACTACGAGCAGTACTTC
cdr3_aa: CASSSFGDYEQYF
d_call: .
j_call: TRBJ2-7
v_call: TRBV6-5
clone_size: .

cdr3_nt: TGTGCCAGCAGAGAAAGGGACAGGGGAGTCTCAGGTCACACTGAAGCTTTCTTT
cdr3_aa: CASRERDRGVSGHTEAFF
d_call: TRBD1
j_call: TRBJ1-1
v_call: TRBV6-1
clone_size: .

cdr3_nt: TGTGCCAGCAGCCAAGGGCGGACAGGTTCTAATTCACCCCTCCACTTT
cdr3_aa: CASSQGRTGSNSPLHF
d_call: TRBD1
j_call: TRBJ1-6
v_call: TRBV4-2
clone_size: once

cdr3_nt: TGTGCCAGCAGCTTTGAGACTGGCACAGATACGCAGTATTTT
cdr3_aa: CASSFETGTDTQYF
d_call: .
j_call: TRBJ2-3
v_call: TRBV5-5
clone_size: .

cdr3_nt: TGTGCTAGCAGCTTAGGCGGAACAGGGTACGAGACCCAGTACTTC
cdr3_aa: CASSLGGTGYETQYF
d_call: .
j_call: TRBJ2-5
v_call: TRBV7-7
clone_size: few

cdr3_nt: TGTGCCAGCAGCTTAGATCACGGGACAGATACGCAGTATTTT
cdr3_aa: CASSLDHGTDTQYF
d_call: .
j_call: TRBJ2-3
v_call: TRBV7-2
clone_size: .

cdr3_nt: TGTGCCAGCAGCCCGGCGGGTTTCGGCGAGCAGTACTTC
cdr3_aa: CASSPAGFGEQYF
d_call: .
j_call: TRBJ2-7
v_call: TRBV12-3/TRBV12-4
clone_size: .

cdr3_nt: TGTGCCAGCAGCTCCGGGACTAGCGGGGTACAAGAGACCCAGTACTTC
cdr3_aa: CASSSGTSGVQETQYF
d_call: TRBD2
j_call: TRBJ2-5
v_call: TRBV11-3
clone_size: .

cdr3_nt: TGTGCCAGAAGCTCGTTTGAACCGGGACAGTCCTCCTACGAGCAGTACTTC
cdr3_aa: CARSSFEPGQSSYEQYF
d_call: TRBD1
j_call: TRBJ2-7
v_call: TRBV5-3
clone_size: .

cdr3_nt: TGCGCCAGCAGCTACGGGACTAGCGGGGGCCCGAACACCGGGGAGCTGTTTTTT
cdr3_aa: CASSYGTSGGPNTGELFF
d_call: TRBD2
j_call: TRBJ2-2
v_call: TRBV5-1
clone_size: .

cdr3_nt: TGTGCCAGCACCGGTTCCCGTCAGCCCCAGCATTTT
cdr3_aa: CASTGSRQPQHF
d_call: .
j_call: TRBJ1-5
v_call: TRBV19
clone_size: .

cdr3_nt: TGTGCCAGCAGTTACCTGACAGGGTTTCAGCCCCAGCATTTT
cdr3_aa: CASSYLTGFQPQHF
d_call: TRBD1
j_call: TRBJ1-5
v_call: TRBV6-2/TRBV6-3
clone_size: .

cdr3_nt: TGTGCCAGCAGCCGTCGCCCCTATAGGGGTAGCGGGGGTGGGGATACGCAGTATTTT
cdr3_aa: CASSRRPYRGSGGGDTQYF
d_call: TRBD2
j_call: TRBJ2-3
v_call: TRBV7-8
clone_size: .

cdr3_nt: TGTGCGTCGGCGGCAGGGGCCGACTACGAGCAGTACTTC
cdr3_aa: CASAAGADYEQYF
d_call: .
j_call: TRBJ2-7
v_call: TRBV2
clone_size: once

cdr3_nt: TGTGCCAGCAGCCAAGAAGGGGACAGGCCAGCCTACGAGCAGTACTTC
cdr3_aa: CASSQEGDRPAYEQYF
d_call: TRBD1
j_call: TRBJ2-7
v_call: TRBV3-1/TRBV3-2
clone_size: .

cdr3_nt: TGTGCCAGCAGTCGGATTACTAGCGGGGTATACAATGAGCAGTTCTTC
cdr3_aa: CASSRITSGVYNEQFF
d_call: TRBD2
j_call: TRBJ2-1
v_call: TRBV2
clone_size: .

cdr3_nt: TGTGCCAGCAGTGAAAATCAGGACACAGATACGCAGTATTTT
cdr3_aa: CASSENQDTDTQYF
d_call: .
j_call: TRBJ2-3
v_call: TRBV6-1
clone_size: .

cdr3_nt: TGTGCCAGCAGCTTCGGAGGACTAGGAAGCAATGAGCAGTTCTTC
cdr3_aa: CASSFGGLGSNEQFF
d_call: TRBD2
j_call: TRBJ2-1
v_call: TRBV5-4
clone_size: .

cdr3_nt: TGTGCCACCAGTGTCGACAGGGGCCAGCCCCAGCATTTT
cdr3_aa: CATSVDRGQPQHF
d_call: TRBD1
j_call: TRBJ1-5
v_call: TRBV24-1
clone_size: once

cdr3_nt: TGTGCCAGCAGCAAAATCGGCAGGTATTCCTACAATGAGCAGTTCTTC
cdr3_aa: CASSKIGRYSYNEQFF
d_call: .
j_call: TRBJ2-1
v_call: TRBV21-1
clone_size: .

cdr3_nt: TGTGCCAGCAGCCAGGCGGACAGGGGAAACGGAAACACCATATATTTT
cdr3_aa: CASSQADRGNGNTIYF
d_call: TRBD1
j_call: TRBJ1-3
v_call: TRBV4-2
clone_size: .

cdr3_nt: TGTGCCAGTAGTCTCCTGTCGGGAGTGGACACCGGGGAGCTGTTTTTT
cdr3_aa: CASSLLSGVDTGELFF
d_call: .
j_call: TRBJ2-2
v_call: TRBV19
clone_size: .

cdr3_nt: TGTGCCAGCAGTGAACGGGACAGTTCCTACAATGAGCAGTTCTTC
cdr3_aa: CASSERDSSYNEQFF
d_call: TRBD1
j_call: TRBJ2-1
v_call: TRBV6-1
clone_size: .

cdr3_nt: TGTGCCAGCAGCTTTAGCTCCTACGAGCAGTACTTC
cdr3_aa: CASSFSSYEQYF
d_call: .
j_call: TRBJ2-7
v_call: TRBV7-9
clone_size: .

cdr3_nt: TGTGCCAGCAGCCGTCAGGGGGGGAACACTGAAGCTTTCTTT
cdr3_aa: CASSRQGGNTEAFF
d_call: TRBD1
j_call: TRBJ1-1
v_call: TRBV27
clone_size: few

cdr3_nt: TGTGCCAGCAGCTTCTTGGACAGGGCTAATGAAAAACTGTTTTTT
cdr3_aa: CASSFLDRANEKLFF
d_call: TRBD1
j_call: TRBJ1-4
v_call: TRBV5-6
clone_size: once

cdr3_nt: TGTGCCAGCAGTGAAAGGGTAGGTCTAGCGGGGGGTTCTGACGGGGAGCTGTTTTTT
cdr3_aa: CASSERVGLAGGSDGELFF
d_call: TRBD2
j_call: TRBJ2-2
v_call: TRBV2
clone_size: .

cdr3_nt: TGTGCCAGCATGGCGGGAGACGAGCAGTACTTC
cdr3_aa: CASMAGDEQYF
d_call: TRBD2
j_call: TRBJ2-7
v_call: TRBV6-5
clone_size: once

cdr3_nt: TGTGCCAGCAGCCAAGATCTTAATACCTACTACGAGCAGTACTTC
cdr3_aa: CASSQDLNTYYEQYF
d_call: .
j_call: TRBJ2-7
v_call: TRBV14
clone_size: once

cdr3_nt: TGTGCCAGTAGTAGACAGATCCTTTCTAATCAGCCCCAGCATTTT
cdr3_aa: CASSRQILSNQPQHF
d_call: .
j_call: TRBJ1-5
v_call: TRBV19
clone_size: .

cdr3_nt: TGTGCCAGCAGCTTAGGGTACACGGGCTACGAGCAGTACTTC
cdr3_aa: CASSLGYTGYEQYF
d_call: .
j_call: TRBJ2-7
v_call: TRBV13
clone_size: .

cdr3_nt: TGTGCCAGCAGCCCGGGACTAGCGGCGGAGACCCAGTACTTC
cdr3_aa: CASSPGLAAETQYF
d_call: TRBD2
j_call: TRBJ2-5
v_call: TRBV3-1/TRBV3-2
clone_size: .

cdr3_nt: TGTGCCACCAGCAGGGGACTAGCCTCCGCAGATACGCAGTATTTT
cdr3_aa: CATSRGLASADTQYF
d_call: TRBD2
j_call: TRBJ2-3
v_call: TRBV15
clone_size: .

cdr3_nt: TGTGCCAGCAGCTTAGGCGTTAGCGAGGACTACGAGCAGTACTTC
cdr3_aa: CASSLGVSEDYEQYF
d_call: .
j_call: TRBJ2-7
v_call: TRBV13
clone_size: .

cdr3_nt: TGTGCCAGCAGTAGACAGGGGAATGAGCAGTTCTTC
cdr3_aa: CASSRQGNEQFF
d_call: TRBD1
j_call: TRBJ2-1
v_call: TRBV6-5
clone_size: few

cdr3_nt: TGTGCCAGCAGTGTTATTAGAGGGAGCTCCTACAATGAGCAGTTCTTC
cdr3_aa: CASSVIRGSSYNEQFF
d_call: .
j_call: TRBJ2-1
v_call: TRBV6-4
clone_size: .

cdr3_nt: TGTGCCAGCAGTTCCACAGGGGTGGGGGCTTTCTTT
cdr3_aa: CASSSTGVGAFF
d_call: TRBD1
j_call: TRBJ1-1
v_call: TRBV6-5
clone_size: .

cdr3_nt: TGTGCCAGCAGTACTCCTCGGGGTCTCAGCTCCTACAATGAGCAGTTCTTC
cdr3_aa: CASSTPRGLSSYNEQFF
d_call: .
j_call: TRBJ2-1
v_call: TRBV27
clone_size: .

cdr3_nt: TGTGCCAGCAGTTACGACAGGCAAACCTACGAGCAGTACTTC
cdr3_aa: CASSYDRQTYEQYF
d_call: .
j_call: TRBJ2-7
v_call: TRBV6-5
clone_size: .

cdr3_nt: TGTGCCAGCAGCACGGGGACATTGAACACTGAAGCTTTCTTT
cdr3_aa: CASSTGTLNTEAFF
d_call: .
j_call: TRBJ1-1
v_call: TRBV7-2
clone_size: .

cdr3_nt: TGTGCCAGCAGTTACTCTGGGACAGCGAACTATGGCTACACCTTC
cdr3_aa: CASSYSGTANYGYTF
d_call: TRBD1
j_call: TRBJ1-2
v_call: TRBV6-5
clone_size: .

cdr3_nt: TGTGCCAGCAGCTTAGACCCAAGCGGGGGGGCCACAGATACGCAGTATTTT
cdr3_aa: CASSLDPSGGATDTQYF
d_call: TRBD2
j_call: TRBJ2-3
v_call: TRBV11-2
clone_size: .

cdr3_nt: TGTGCCATCTTTGGCTGGGACAGGGGACAATATGGCTACACCTTC
cdr3_aa: CAIFGWDRGQYGYTF
d_call: TRBD1
j_call: TRBJ1-2
v_call: TRBV28
clone_size: few

cdr3_nt: TGTGCCAGCAGGACACAGGGCTACGAGCAGTACTTC
cdr3_aa: CASRTQGYEQYF
d_call: .
j_call: TRBJ2-7
v_call: TRBV27
clone_size: .

cdr3_nt: TGCGCCAGCAGCTTGGACAGGTTATCCTATGGCTACACCTTC
cdr3_aa: CASSLDRLSYGYTF
d_call: .
j_call: TRBJ1-2
v_call: TRBV5-1
clone_size: .

cdr3_nt: TGTGCCAGCAGAAGCTCCGGGACACTTAGCAATCAGCCCCAGCATTTT
cdr3_aa: CASRSSGTLSNQPQHF
d_call: .
j_call: TRBJ1-5
v_call: TRBV2
clone_size: .

cdr3_nt: TGTGCCAGCAGCCCGTACAGGGGAGTGAAGGGCACCGGGGAGCTGTTTTTT
cdr3_aa: CASSPYRGVKGTGELFF
d_call: TRBD1
j_call: TRBJ2-2
v_call: TRBV5-6
clone_size: .

cdr3_nt: TGTGCCAGCAGCCCCGAGGGACAGGGGAGTCGAGGCTACACCTTC
cdr3_aa: CASSPEGQGSRGYTF
d_call: TRBD1
j_call: TRBJ1-2
v_call: TRBV5-6
clone_size: .

cdr3_nt: TGTGCCAGCTCACCAGCCCCCCGCGATTCACCCCTCCACTTT
cdr3_aa: CASSPAPRDSPLHF
d_call: .
j_call: TRBJ1-6
v_call: TRBV18
clone_size: .